The sequence of this TCR beta chain was determined in a study of cytomegalovirus exposure and HLA in healthy donors. Whole-study findings and limits: Within the 95 to 150 validation repertoires, first-cohort TCR clusters tended to co-occur, according to a later analysis.

Clones were sequenced by immunoSEQ multiplex PCR, and TCRdb holds only the in-frame ones, with some missing. The sample holds some 150,000 clones, about 89% seen once. As to this clone: Its antigen is not identified.

V lost 2 bases and J lost 0, with 5 bases in between. CDR1 and CDR2 from the germline V gene are SGHNT and YENEEA. CDR3 length equals 13 residues. Sequencing was carried out using PBMCs. V gene TRBV11-3 combines with J gene TRBJ2-7; a weak D match, TRBD1 (5 bases). This clonotype originated in a woman aged 18-29 years in good health and CMV-seropositive. The CDR3 bases are TGTGCCAGCAGCTTAAGGGGCTCCTACGAGCAGTACTTC. Translated: CASSLRGSYEQYF.